The 17 T cell receptor beta chains presented below share a single source sample, sequenced in a study of blood T cell repertoires in COVID-19. Sequenced by immunoSEQ multiplex PCR; TCRdb stores in-frame clones only, minus some. The sample lists 55,000 to 75,000 clones, over 70% occurring once. The sample taken for sequencing was peripheral blood. Receptors were obtained from a man aged 65 to 79 who had recovered from COVID-19.

The CDR3, as DNA: TGTGCCAGCAGCTTAGTGGTAGTCGGCGGGGAGCTGTTTTTT. Protein product: CASSLVVVGGELFF. The V and J genes are TRBV7-2 and TRBJ2-2, with no clear D. Trimming cost V 1 base and J 7 bases, with 10 bases left between them. Germline V gene sequence: CDR1 SGHTA, CDR2 FQGNSA. CDR3 length: 14 residues. Full variable domain (missing parts from reference TRBV7-2 and TRBJ2-2): GAGVSQSPSNKVTEKGKDVELRCDPISGHTALYWYRQSLGQGLEFLIYFQGNSAPDKSGLPSDRFSAERTGGSVSTLTIQRTQQEDSAVYLCASSLVVVGGELFFGEGSRLTVL.

The chain couples TRBV11-1 to TRBJ1-2; D is ambiguous. CDR3 length: 13 amino acids. The germline CDR1 and CDR2 sequences are SGHAT and FQDESV (reference sequence). V gave up 1 base and J gave up 2 bases, with 5 bases separating them. The CDR3, as DNA: TGTGCCAGCAGCTTAGACGGGAACTATGGCTACACCTTC. The encoded protein is CASSLDGNYGYTF.

The chain uses TRBV28 and TRBJ2-2; D is perhaps TRBD2 (6 bases). The CDR3 loop spans 14 amino acids. Trimming removed 2 bases at V and 7 bases at J, with 11 bases between. Germline CDR1 MDHEN, CDR2 SYDVKM. CDR3 sequence reads: CASSLARGGGELFF. The CDR3 DNA follows: TGTGCCAGCAGTTTAGCTAGGGGAGGCGGGGAGCTGTTTTTT.

This clone was observed a single time. This chain joins TRBV28 and TRBJ2-7; D possibly corresponds to TRBD1 (6 bases). V lost 5 bases, J lost 0 bases, and 8 bases lay in between. Germline V gene sequence: CDR1 MDHEN, CDR2 SYDVKM. The CDR3 is 13 residues long. CDR3 DNA sequence: TGTGCCAGCAGTGGACAGAGCTCCTACGAGCAGTACTTC. Translated, it gives CASSGQSSYEQYF. Full variable domain (remainder filled in from reference TRBV28 and TRBJ2-7): DVKVTQSSRYLVKRTGEKVFLECVQDMDHENMFWYRQDPGLGLRLIYFSYDVKMKEKGDIPEGYSVSREKKERFSLILESASTNQTSMYLCASSGQSSYEQYFGPGTRLTVT.

The chain employs TRBV7-3 and TRBJ2-7; 8 bases agree with TRBD1. The CDR3 runs to 13 residues. Trimming at V came to 5 bases and at J to 5 bases, leaving 5 bases not matched to a gene. CDR1 and CDR2 (germline): SGHTA, FQGTGA. In nucleotides, the CDR3 is TGTGCCAGCAGCCTCGGACAGGGCCACGAGCAGTACTTC. This encodes CASSLGQGHEQYF.

The V and J genes are TRBV7-8 and TRBJ2-7, with D perhaps matching TRBD1 (6 bases). CDR1 SGHVS and CDR2 FQNEAQ come from the germline V gene. The germline V and J ends were trimmed by 5 bases and 3 bases, with 14 bases remaining between them. This CDR3 spans 14 amino acids. CDR3 sequence: CASSGRTENYEQYF. The DNA for the CDR3 is TGTGCCAGCAGCGGGCGGACAGAAAACTACGAGCAGTACTTC.

The rearrangement links TRBV20-1 to TRBJ2-5, with a weak D call TRBD1 (6 bases). Germline V gene data show CDR1 as DFQATT and CDR2 as SNEGSKA (reference sequence). The V end was cut by 3 bases, the J end by 0 bases, with 20 bases between. The CDR3 consists of 17 residues. DNA of the CDR3: TGCAGTGCTAGTCCCCTAAACAGGGTCTCCTACCAAGAGACCCAGTACTTC. Its protein product is CSASPLNRVSYQETQYF.

The chain recombines TRBV6-2 or TRBV6-3 with TRBJ2-4; 8 positions match TRBD1. This CDR3 region has 18 residues. With V trimmed by 5 bases and J by 0 bases, 12 bases remained unmatched. The germline gives CDR1 MNHEY, CDR2 SVGEGT. CDR3 region: CASSPQGGRRLAKNIQYF. The CDR3 nucleotides are TGTGCCAGCAGTCCACAGGGGGGAAGGAGATTAGCCAAAAACATTCAGTACTTC.

This clone was counted a few times. The chain has TRBV7-9 and TRBJ1-5, with 10 bases that match TRBD1. The CDR3 has 16 amino acids. Germline lookup yields CDR1 SEHNR and CDR2 FQNEAQ (reference sequence). The trim removed 1 base at V and 5 bases at J, leaving 5 bases unmatched. Here the CDR3 reads CASSLEFGQGDQPQHF. CDR3 in DNA: TGTGCCAGCAGCTTAGAGTTCGGACAGGGGGATCAGCCCCAGCATTTT. The full variable domain, completed using reference TRBV7-9 and TRBJ1-5, is DTGVSQNPRHKITKRGQNVTFRCDPISEHNRLYWYRQTLGQGPEFLTYFQNEAQLEKSRLLSDRFSAERPKGSFSTLEIQRTEQGDSAMYLCASSLEFGQGDQPQHFGDGTRLSIL.

V usage is TRBV6-2 or TRBV6-3 and J usage is TRBJ1-5; no firm D call. Trimming removed 0 bases at V and 6 bases at J, with 12 bases between. CDR3 size: 15 residues. Per the germline V gene, CDR1 is MNHEY and CDR2 is SVGEGT. This chain's CDR3 is CASSYSTLGSQPQHF. The CDR3 nucleotides are TGTGCCAGCAGTTACTCGACGCTAGGGAGTCAGCCCCAGCATTTT.

The rearrangement joins TRBV5-1 to TRBJ2-3; 8 bases map to TRBD1. The trim removed 3 bases at V and 2 bases at J, leaving 11 bases unmatched. Germline CDR1 and CDR2: SGHRS and YFSETQ. CDR3 size: 17 residues. In DNA, the CDR3 is TGCGCCAGCAGCTCCGGGACAGGCGGACCCTACACAGATACGCAGTATTTT. Its protein is CASSSGTGGPYTDTQYF. The full variable domain, completed using reference TRBV5-1 and TRBJ2-3, is KAGVTQTPRYLIKTRGQQVTLSCSPISGHRSVSWYQQTPGQGLQFLFEYFSETQRNKGNFPGRFSGRQFSNSRSEMNVSTLELGDSALYLCASSSGTGGPYTDTQYFGPGTRLTVL.

The chain links TRBV5-1 to TRBJ2-3; D is undetermined. The V end lost 0 bases, the J end lost 3 bases, and 5 bases lay between the germline ends. The CDR3 runs 13 residues. CDR1 is SGHRS, CDR2 YFSETQ, per germline. CDR3 nucleotide sequence: TGCGCCAGCAGCTTGGCCGGGACAGATACGCAGTATTTT. Its protein is CASSLAGTDTQYF.

By share, this clone counts as medium-sized. The gene calls are TRBV19 and TRBJ1-5, with 7 positions matching TRBD1. V lost 2 bases, J lost 2 bases, and 3 bases stayed unmatched. CDR3 length: 15 residues. Germline lookup yields CDR1 LNHDA and CDR2 SQIVND (reference sequence). CDR3 nucleotide sequence: TGTGCCAGTAGTATATGGGGGACAGGCAATCAGCCCCAGCATTTT. Encoded protein: CASSIWGTGNQPQHF. The entire variable domain, with the rest obtained from reference TRBV19 and TRBJ1-5, is as follows: DGGITQSPKYLFRKEGQNVTLSCEQNLNHDAMYWYRQDPGQGLRLIYYSQIVNDFQKGDIAEGYSVSREKKESFPLTVTSAQKNPTAFYLCASSIWGTGNQPQHFGDGTRLSIL.

The gene calls are TRBV5-1 and TRBJ2-7, with 8 bases matching TRBD2. Germline V gene sequence: CDR1 SGHRS, CDR2 YFSETQ. CDR3 size: 16 residues. V lost 0 bases, J lost 4 bases, and 9 bases stayed unmatched. The CDR3 DNA reads as TGCGCCAGCAGCTTGGTGCCAGCGGGAGTTATGTACGAGCAGTACTTC. It encodes CASSLVPAGVMYEQYF.

The V gene is TRBV12-2, the J gene TRBJ2-3; TRBD2 is taken as the D call from the table, unchecked against the DNA. TRBV12-2 represents a pseudogene. The CDR3 spans 19 residues. CDR3 sequence reads: CASRSNGGRTSGSSDTQYF. The CDR3 DNA sequence: TGTGCAAGTCGCTCCAACGGGGGGAGGACTAGCGGGAGCTCAGATACGCAGTATTTT.

This chain connects TRBV5-5 to TRBJ1-2; TRBD1 matches at 7 bases. Trimming at V came to 0 bases and at J to 7 bases, leaving 15 bases not matched to a gene. Germline V gives CDR1 SGHKS, CDR2 YYEKEE (reference sequence). This CDR3 region has 17 residues. Written as DNA, the CDR3 is TGTGCCAGCAGCTTGGCCATAAGGCCAGGACAGGAGGGTGGCTACACCTTC. It is translated as CASSLAIRPGQEGGYTF.

The chain recombines TRBV18 with TRBJ1-6; TRBD1 might be the D (6 bases). The CDR3 has 14 amino acids. The V gene's germline CDR1 is KGHSH and CDR2 LQKENI. The V and J ends lost 5 bases and 7 bases respectively, with 12 bases between them. CDR3 in amino acids: CASSIPGENSPLHF. The CDR3 DNA reads as TGTGCCAGCTCAATCCCAGGGGAGAATTCACCCCTCCACTTT. The full variable domain, its missing parts supplied by reference TRBV18 and TRBJ1-6, is NAGVMQNPRHLVRRRGQEARLRCSPMKGHSHVYWYRQLPEEGLKFMVYLQKENIIDESGMPKERFSAEFPKEGPSILRIQQVVRGDSAAYFCASSIPGENSPLHFGNGTRLTVT.